These T cell receptor beta chains were read from a single sample in a study of T cell responses to AZD1222 COVID-19 vaccine. Repertoires were generated with immunoSEQ multiplex PCR, while TCRdb's copy carries only in-frame clones and drops some. Seen here are tens of thousands of clones, roughly 83% observed once, and the top ten hold about 9.5%. The starting material was peripheral blood, obtained on day 0 of AZD1222 vaccination. These receptors were collected from an adult in good health. Each CDR3 is given with its conserved first and last residue. Each record gives: J gene, CDR3 length, D gene, V gene, clone size, CDR3 protein, CDR3 DNA. The D gene is left open where the match is weak. Some rows have no size entry. The others give once, few or many, or a class for an expanded clone.

J: TRBJ1-4; length: 14; D: -; V: TRBV28; size: -; CDR3: CATRNRGTNEKLFF; DNA: TGTGCCACCAGGAACCGGGGAACTAATGAAAAACTGTTTTTT
J: TRBJ1-2; length: 13; D: -; V: TRBV5-5; size: -; CDR3: CASSFGLNYGYTF; DNA: TGTGCCAGCAGCTTTGGGCTGAACTATGGCTACACCTTC
J: TRBJ2-2; length: 14; D: -; V: TRBV7-9; size: -; CDR3: CASSPLQGGGELFF; DNA: TGTGCCAGCAGCCCGCTTCAGGGCGGCGGGGAGCTGTTTTTT
J: TRBJ2-7; length: 13; D: -; V: TRBV7-9; size: -; CDR3: CASSSGRASEQYF; DNA: TGTGCCAGCAGCTCCGGCAGGGCTTCCGAGCAGTACTTC
J: TRBJ2-7; length: 14; D: -; V: TRBV6-1; size: -; CDR3: CASSEAPELYEQYF; DNA: TGTGCCAGCAGTGAAGCGCCAGAGCTATACGAGCAGTACTTC
J: TRBJ2-5; length: 16; D: -; V: TRBV6-2/TRBV6-3; size: -; CDR3: CASSYSRVARQETQYF; DNA: TGTGCCAGCAGTTACTCCCGGGTAGCCCGACAAGAGACCCAGTACTTC
J: TRBJ1-3; length: 14; D: -; V: TRBV6-6; size: -; CDR3: CASIPGSSGNTIYF; DNA: TGTGCCAGCATACCGGGTTCCTCTGGAAACACCATATATTTT
J: TRBJ1-1; length: 15; D: -; V: TRBV5-6; size: -; CDR3: CASSLVAGRNTEAFF; DNA: TGTGCCAGCAGCTTGGTTGCAGGTCGGAACACTGAAGCTTTCTTT
J: TRBJ1-2; length: 12; D: -; V: TRBV7-2; size: -; CDR3: CASSQDNYGYTF; DNA: TGTGCCAGCAGCCAAGATAACTATGGCTACACCTTC
J: TRBJ2-7; length: 13; D: TRBD2; V: TRBV19; size: -; CDR3: CASTAGAAYEQYF; DNA: TGTGCCAGTACCGCGGGAGCTGCCTACGAGCAGTACTTC
J: TRBJ2-5; length: 14; D: -; V: TRBV7-2; size: once; CDR3: CASSFNRGGETQYF; DNA: TGTGCCAGCAGCTTTAACAGGGGAGGCGAGACCCAGTACTTC
J: TRBJ2-7; length: 16; D: TRBD1; V: TRBV19; size: -; CDR3: CASSMGTGTGVDEQYF; DNA: TGTGCCAGTAGTATGGGAACCGGGACAGGGGTCGACGAGCAGTACTTC
J: TRBJ2-1; length: 12; D: -; V: TRBV28; size: -; CDR3: CASSTNFNEQFF; DNA: TGTGCCAGCAGTACCAACTTTAATGAGCAGTTCTTC
J: TRBJ1-5; length: 13; D: -; V: TRBV6-5; size: few; CDR3: CASSYSGPGAQHF; DNA: TGTGCCAGCAGTTACTCGGGCCCCGGGGCCCAGCATTTT
J: TRBJ2-7; length: 13; D: -; V: TRBV10-3; size: -; CDR3: CAISETVYYEQYF; DNA: TGTGCCATCAGTGAAACGGTCTACTACGAGCAGTACTTC
J: TRBJ2-1; length: 14; D: TRBD2; V: TRBV28; size: -; CDR3: CASSLVLAGGEQFF; DNA: TGTGCCAGCAGTTTAGTACTAGCGGGGGGTGAGCAGTTCTTC
J: TRBJ1-6; length: 14; D: -; V: TRBV9; size: once; CDR3: CASSTGDPNSPLHF; DNA: TGTGCCAGCAGCACGGGTGACCCAAATTCACCCCTCCACTTT
J: TRBJ2-1; length: 14; D: TRBD1; V: TRBV10-3; size: few; CDR3: CAISGQGREGEQFF; DNA: TGTGCCATCAGCGGACAGGGGAGAGAAGGTGAGCAGTTCTTC
J: TRBJ2-7; length: 17; D: TRBD2; V: TRBV7-8; size: -; CDR3: CASSLTGTSGRRGEQYF; DNA: TGTGCCAGCAGCTTAACCGGGACTAGCGGGAGGAGGGGCGAGCAGTACTTC